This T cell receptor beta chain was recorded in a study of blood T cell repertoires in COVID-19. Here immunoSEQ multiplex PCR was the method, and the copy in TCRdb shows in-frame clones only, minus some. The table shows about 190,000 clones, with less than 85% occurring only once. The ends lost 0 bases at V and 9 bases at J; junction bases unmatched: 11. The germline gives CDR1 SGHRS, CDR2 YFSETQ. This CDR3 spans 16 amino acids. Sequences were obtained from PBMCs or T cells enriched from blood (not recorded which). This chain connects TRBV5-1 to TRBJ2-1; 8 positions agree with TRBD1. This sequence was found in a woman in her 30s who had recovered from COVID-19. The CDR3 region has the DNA TGCGCCAGCAGCTTGGCCGAGACAGGCACAGGGGGTGAGCAGTTCTTC. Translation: CASSLAETGTGGEQFF.